This T cell receptor (beta chain) was identified in a study of T-cell reconstitution after alpha-beta-depleted transplantation in children. Findings of the study overall: At the one-year point after transplant, T-cell counts and TCRbeta diversity were found to come mostly from T cells that had been newly produced. The origin of alpha-beta T cells about two months after transplant was reportedly several hundred expanded graft clones. In some patients, recipient T cells and intrathymic progenitors surviving conditioning explained high day-60 diversity.

A word on this clonotype: No antigen is known for it.

Construction of the TCRbeta library involved unique molecular identifiers. TCRdb called the PCR reads again in MiXCR, with one record for every CDR3 protein. The sample records about 1,000,000 distinct CDR3 sequences, 25% to 35% being singletons. With 3 bases removed from V and 5 bases from J, the gap between germline ends came to 16 bases. The CDR3 runs to 14 residues. Germline V CDR1 and CDR2: DFQATT, SNEGSKA (reference sequence). The sequence was obtained from a boy younger than two who had a stem cell transplant for SCID, so the T cells may come from the graft donor. The J gene is TRBJ2-5, the V gene TRBV20-1, with a weak D call TRBD2 (6 bases). The source was PBMCs, mostly from graft donor cells, collected 360 days after TCRalphabeta/CD19-depleted stem cell transplant. CDR3 sequence reads: CSASHQGGRETQYF. The CDR3 DNA is TGCAGTGCTAGTCATCAAGGAGGGAGGGAGACCCAGTACTTC.